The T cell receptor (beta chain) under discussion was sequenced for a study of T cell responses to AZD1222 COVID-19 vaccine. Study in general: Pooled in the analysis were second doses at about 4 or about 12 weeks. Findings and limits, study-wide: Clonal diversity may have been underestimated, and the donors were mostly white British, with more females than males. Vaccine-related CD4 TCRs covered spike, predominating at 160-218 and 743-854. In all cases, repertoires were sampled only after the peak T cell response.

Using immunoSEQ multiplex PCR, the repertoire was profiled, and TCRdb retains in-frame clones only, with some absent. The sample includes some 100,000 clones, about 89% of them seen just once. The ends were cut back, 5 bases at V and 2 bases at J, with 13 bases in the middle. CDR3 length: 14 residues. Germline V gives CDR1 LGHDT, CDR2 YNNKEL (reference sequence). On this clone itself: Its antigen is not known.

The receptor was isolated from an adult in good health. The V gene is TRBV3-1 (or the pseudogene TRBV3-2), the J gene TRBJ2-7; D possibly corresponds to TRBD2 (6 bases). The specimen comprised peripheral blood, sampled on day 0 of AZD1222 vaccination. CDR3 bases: TGTGCCAGCAGCAACTGGGACTCCGCCTACGAGCAGTACTTC. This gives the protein CASSNWDSAYEQYF.